One and the same sample provided the 19 T cell receptor beta chains below, sequenced in a study of shared clonotypes between healthy human individuals. Only in-frame clones appear in the TCRdb table, and some are missing; sequencing was by immunoSEQ multiplex PCR. The sample includes about 680,000 clones, around 72% of them seen just once. Sample: memory CD4+ T cells sorted from blood. As for subset: CD45RA-negative fraction. These receptors were obtained from a woman aged 25 to 39 in good health.

The chain employs TRBV27 and TRBJ2-7; the D gene could be TRBD1 or TRBD2 (5 bases each). The CDR3 is 13 residues long. Germline-derived CDR1 and CDR2 are MNHEY and SMNVEV (reference sequence). The V end lost 6 bases, the J end lost 3 bases, and 12 bases lay between the germline ends. The CDR3 nucleotides are TGTGCCAGCAGGTTCGGGACGGGCTACGAGCAGTACTTC. This gives the protein CASRFGTGYEQYF.

The chain combines TRBV19 with TRBJ2-3; the D is unclear. This CDR3 is 12 amino acids long. Trimming took 5 bases from V and 7 from J, leaving 10 bases between them. Germline assignment: CDR1 LNHDA and CDR2 SQIVND (reference sequence). CDR3 nucleotide sequence: TGTGCCAGTAGTCCGACCGCGTATACGCAGTATTTT. Protein product: CASSPTAYTQYF. Full variable domain (rest looked up from reference TRBV19 and TRBJ2-3): DGGITQSPKYLFRKEGQNVTLSCEQNLNHDAMYWYRQDPGQGLRLIYYSQIVNDFQKGDIAEGYSVSREKKESFPLTVTSAQKNPTAFYLCASSPTAYTQYFGPGTRLTVL.

The chain employs TRBV4-1 and TRBJ2-2, with 8 positions matching TRBD1. This CDR3 is 16 amino acids long. Per the germline V gene, CDR1 is MGHRA and CDR2 is YSYEKL. The ends lost 3 bases at V and 2 bases at J; junction bases unmatched: 5. This CDR3 reads CASSHKPGGNTGELFF. In DNA form, the CDR3 reads TGCGCCAGCAGCCATAAACCAGGGGGCAACACCGGGGAGCTGTTTTTT.

J is TRBJ2-5 and V is TRBV11-2, with 9 nucleotides matching TRBD2. The CDR3 runs 15 residues. The J segment lost 1 base and the V segment lost 6 bases, leaving 6 bases of the junction unmatched. Per the germline V gene, CDR1 is SGHAT and CDR2 is FQNNGV. CDR3 bases: TGTGCCAGCAGGGCTAGCGGGGCCTTCCAAGAGACCCAGTACTTC. Encoded protein: CASRASGAFQETQYF.

This sequence joins TRBV7-3 and TRBJ2-1; D ambiguous. CDR3 length: 15 amino acids. The ends were cut back, 5 bases at V and 0 bases at J, with 11 bases in the middle. Germline V gene lookup returns CDR1 SGHTA and CDR2 FQGTGA. The CDR3 is CASSPYLSSYNEQFF. In DNA, the CDR3 is TGTGCCAGCAGCCCTTACTTAAGCTCCTACAATGAGCAGTTCTTC.

The J gene is TRBJ2-3, the V gene TRBV7-9; possible D gene TRBD2, 5 bases. CDR3 size: 15 residues. Trimming took off 9 bases at V and 5 bases at J, with 21 bases between the two ends. Germline assignment: CDR1 SEHNR and CDR2 FQNEAQ (reference sequence). CDR3 loop: CASWTGGGTGDTQYF. For the CDR3, the DNA is TGTGCCAGTTGGACTGGAGGTGGTACCGGAGATACGCAGTATTTT.

This chain connects TRBV6-5 to TRBJ2-2, with TRBD1 matching 10 bases. The CDR3 totals 15 residues. After removal of 5 bases from V and 4 bases from J, the junction contained 4 bases not matched to a gene. Germline CDR1 is MNHEY and CDR2 is SVGAGI. For the CDR3, the DNA is TGTGCCAGCAGTAGACAGGGGGCTGCCACCGGGGAGCTGTTTTTT. This sequence encodes CASSRQGAATGELFF.

A few counts support this clone. This rearrangement joins TRBV18 to TRBJ1-5; D gene unclear. V lost 2 bases and J 5 bases, leaving 13 bases between the germline ends. In germline, CDR1 is KGHSH, CDR2 LQKENI. The CDR3 is made up of 15 amino acids. CDR3 sequence (DNA): TGTGCCAGCTCACCAAATGGGAGGGAGGATCAGCCCCAGCATTTT. Its protein is CASSPNGREDQPQHF.

A remark on this clone: With a much larger clone just one base away, this may be a read error. Other DNA sequences in this specimen translate into the identical CDR3. The chain couples TRBV7-2 to TRBJ1-2; 7 bases match TRBD1. V lost 2 bases to trimming and J lost 3 bases; unmatched junction nucleotides: 0. In germline, CDR1 is SGHTA, CDR2 FQGNSA. The length of the CDR3 is 13 residues. The CDR3 protein is CASSLTGDYGYTF. CDR3 coding DNA: TGTGCCAGCAGCTTAACAGGGGACTATGGCTACACCTTC. Full variable domain (remainder filled in from reference TRBV7-2 and TRBJ1-2): GAGVSQSPSNKVTEKGKDVELRCDPISGHTALYWYRQSLGQGLEFLIYFQGNSAPDKSGLPSDRFSAERTGGSVSTLTIQRTQQEDSAVYLCASSLTGDYGYTFGSGTRLTVV.

About this clone: This could be a read error, since a much larger clone is one nucleotide away. Additional DNA sequences in this sample encode the identical CDR3. V is TRBV30 and J is TRBJ2-7, with unresolved D. CDR3 length equals 11 residues. The germline V gene encodes CDR1 GTSNPN and CDR2 SVGIG (reference sequence). Written as DNA, the CDR3 is TGTGCTTGGACGACCTCCTACGAGCAGTACTTC. Amino acids: CAWTTSYEQYF.

The chain recombines TRBV28 with TRBJ1-2; no definite D call. This CDR3 comprises 12 residues. The germline gives CDR1 MDHEN, CDR2 SYDVKM. V was pared by 5 bases and J by 2 bases, with 6 bases between. The CDR3 DNA sequence: TGTGCCAGCAGTGCCGTGAACTATGGCTACACCTTC. This gives the protein CASSAVNYGYTF.

The chain couples TRBV5-6 to TRBJ2-7; TRBD1 aligns across 12 bases. This CDR3 is 14 amino acids long. The ends lost 4 bases at V and 4 bases at J; junction bases unmatched: 3. CDR1 is SGHDT and CDR2 is YYEEEE in the germline V gene. This chain's CDR3 is CASSKGQGAYEQYF. CDR3 DNA sequence: TGTGCCAGCAGCAAGGGACAGGGGGCTTACGAGCAGTACTTC.

This rearrangement joins TRBV2 to TRBJ1-1, with D unresolved. V was shortened by 7 bases and J by 3 bases, with 6 bases between the two germline ends. The V gene's germline CDR1 is SNHLY and CDR2 FYNNEI. This CDR3 region has 11 residues. CDR3 in amino acids: CASKEDTEAFF. The DNA for the CDR3 is TGTGCCAGCAAGGAGGACACTGAAGCTTTCTTT.

This sequence joins TRBV6-1 and TRBJ2-5; TRBD2 aligns across 11 bases. From germline, CDR1 is MNHNS and CDR2 SASEGT. J lost 6 bases, V lost 6 bases, and 9 bases had no gene match. The CDR3 is 15 amino acids. The CDR3 region is CASSPGLAVAQTQYF. DNA for the CDR3: TGTGCCAGCAGCCCGGGACTAGCGGTCGCGCAGACCCAGTACTTC.

This clone came up a few times. This chain links TRBV18 with TRBJ2-1; 10 nucleotides align to TRBD1. Per the germline V gene, CDR1 is KGHSH and CDR2 is LQKENI. The CDR3 is 15 residues long. The V gene end was trimmed by 2 bases and the J gene end by 9 bases; junction bases not matched to a gene: 7. The CDR3 spells CASSPVGQGVLEQFF. The CDR3 nucleotides read TGTGCCAGCTCACCAGTTGGACAGGGGGTTCTTGAGCAGTTCTTC.

The V gene is TRBV19, the J gene TRBJ1-1, with D uncertain. CDR1 is LNHDA, CDR2 SQIVND, per germline (reference sequence). Trimming shortened V by 4 bases and J by 1 base, and 10 bases separated the two germline ends. The CDR3 totals 14 residues. In DNA, the CDR3 is TGTGCCAGTAGTAAGCGACCTGGGAACACTGAAGCTTTCTTT. This codes for CASSKRPGNTEAFF.

A remark on this clone: The sample holds other DNA sequences that translate to the same CDR3. The rearrangement joins TRBV19 to TRBJ1-2; D gene uncertain. V dropped 3 bases and J dropped 0 bases, with 11 bases sitting between them. This CDR3 is 15 amino acids long. Germline V gives CDR1 LNHDA, CDR2 SQIVND (reference sequence). The CDR3 nucleotides are TGTGCCAGTAGTATTGGGCCAGCTCCTAACTATGGCTACACCTTC. Its translation is CASSIGPAPNYGYTF.

V gene TRBV28 combines with J gene TRBJ2-6, with D perhaps TRBD1 (5 bases). Trimming shortened V by 6 bases and J by 2 bases, and 11 bases separated the two germline ends. CDR3 length: 15 residues. Germline values: CDR1 MDHEN, CDR2 SYDVKM. The DNA for the CDR3 is TGTGCCAGCAGACCCACAGGTACTGGGGCCAACGTCCTGACTTTC. Its translation is CASRPTGTGANVLTF.

Only a few counts were recorded for this clone. Other DNA sequences of this sample code for an identical CDR3. The rearrangement joins TRBV5-1 to TRBJ2-3, with TRBD1 matching 7 bases. The CDR3 extends over 16 amino acids. J gave up 0 bases and V 0 bases, and 4 bases lay outside the gene matches. The V gene's germline CDR1 is SGHRS and CDR2 YFSETQ. The CDR3 DNA follows: TGCGCCAGCAGCTTGGCACAGGGGCCTAGCACAGATACGCAGTATTTT. Its translation is CASSLAQGPSTDTQYF. Based on the CDR3 plus reference TRBV5-1 and TRBJ2-3, the full variable domain is KAGVTQTPRYLIKTRGQQVTLSCSPISGHRSVSWYQQTPGQGLQFLFEYFSETQRNKGNFPGRFSGRQFSNSRSEMNVSTLELGDSALYLCASSLAQGPSTDTQYFGPGTRLTVL.